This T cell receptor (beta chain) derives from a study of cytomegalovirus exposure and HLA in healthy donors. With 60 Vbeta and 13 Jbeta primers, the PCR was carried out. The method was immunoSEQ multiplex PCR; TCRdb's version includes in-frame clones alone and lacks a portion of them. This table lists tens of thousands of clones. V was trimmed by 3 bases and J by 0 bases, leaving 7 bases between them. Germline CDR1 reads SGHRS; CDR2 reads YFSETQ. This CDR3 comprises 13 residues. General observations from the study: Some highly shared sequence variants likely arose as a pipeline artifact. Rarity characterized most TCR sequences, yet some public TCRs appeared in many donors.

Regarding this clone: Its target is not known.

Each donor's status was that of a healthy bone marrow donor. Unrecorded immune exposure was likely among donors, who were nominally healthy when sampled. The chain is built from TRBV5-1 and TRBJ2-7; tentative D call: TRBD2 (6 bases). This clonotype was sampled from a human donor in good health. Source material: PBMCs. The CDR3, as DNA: TGCGCCAGCAGCTGGGGGGACTCCTACGAGCAGTACTTC. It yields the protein CASSWGDSYEQYF.